This T cell receptor (beta chain) was captured by sequencing in a study of regulatory T cells in long-lasting Graves disease. Findings of the study overall: In persistent patients, shared public clonotypes (around 2,500) outnumbered those in new patients (about 1,000). Persistent disease was characterized by preferential usage of TRBV28, TRBJ1-2 and TRBJ2-5.

Arm-PCR of CDR3 regions with iRepertoire HTBI primers generated TCR beta libraries. TCRdb called the multiplex PCR reads again in MiXCR, with one record for every CDR3 protein. The repertoire has roughly 410,000 distinct CDR3 sequences, about 15% of them found once; the top ten carry about 7.6%. Time point indicated: newly diagnosed GD, antithyroid drugs for less than 3 months. After RNA was extracted from PBMCs, the TCR library was made from it. This CDR3 has 13 residues. Germline CDR1 SGHTA, CDR2 FQGNSA. V was cut by 2 bases and J by 6 bases, with 10 bases left in between. This clonotype was counted at least ten times. Its antigen is not identified. The data were also submitted as part of a second study, on T cells in Graves' hyperthyroidism and ophthalmopathy. Per that study: The study used the HTBI primer set for a first-round RT-PCR of the TCR CDR3. A model using 13 V-J features told ophthalmopathy apart from stable hyperthyroidism.

V and J are TRBV7-2 and TRBJ2-5; the D gene is possibly TRBD2 (5 bases). This clonotype originated in a woman aged 40-49 years with Graves disease. The material was peripheral blood mononuclear cells (PBMCs), obtained at new diagnosis, from a patient treated with antithyroid drugs. For the CDR3, the DNA is TGTGCCAGCAGCTTACACCGAGGGCAGACCCAGTACTTC. This sequence encodes CASSLHRGQTQYF. The full variable domain, in which reference TRBV7-2 and TRBJ2-5 provide the parts outside the CDR3, is GAGVSQSPSNKVTEKGKDVELRCDPISGHTALYWYRQSLGQGLEFLIYFQGNSAPDKSGLPSDRFSAERTGGSVSTLTIQRTQQEDSAVYLCASSLHRGQTQYFGPGTRLLVL.